This TCR beta chain was recovered during a study of cytomegalovirus exposure and HLA in healthy donors. Germline-derived CDR1 and CDR2 are LGHNA and YSLEER. This CDR3 spans 16 amino acids. V was shortened by 0 bases and J by 7 bases, with 18 bases between the two germline ends. The PCR contained 60 Vbeta and 13 Jbeta primers. Some clones are missing from TCRdb's copy, which holds only in-frame ones; the method was immunoSEQ multiplex PCR. The sample includes around 84,000 clones, approximately 80% of them seen just once. Turning to this clone: Its antigen is currently unknown.

Study-wide results and caveats: Certain indistinguishable V segments, among them TRBV6-2 and TRBV6-3, were excluded. Immune exposure was documented only through CMV serostatus.

The clonotype originates from a man over 45 in good health and CMV-seronegative. Sequences were obtained from PBMCs. This sequence joins TRBV4-3 and TRBJ1-2, with D possibly being TRBD1 (6 bases). CDR3 loop: CASSQDPPPARGGYTF. The CDR3 nucleotides are TGCGCCAGCAGCCAAGATCCTCCCCCCGCCAGGGGTGGCTACACCTTC.